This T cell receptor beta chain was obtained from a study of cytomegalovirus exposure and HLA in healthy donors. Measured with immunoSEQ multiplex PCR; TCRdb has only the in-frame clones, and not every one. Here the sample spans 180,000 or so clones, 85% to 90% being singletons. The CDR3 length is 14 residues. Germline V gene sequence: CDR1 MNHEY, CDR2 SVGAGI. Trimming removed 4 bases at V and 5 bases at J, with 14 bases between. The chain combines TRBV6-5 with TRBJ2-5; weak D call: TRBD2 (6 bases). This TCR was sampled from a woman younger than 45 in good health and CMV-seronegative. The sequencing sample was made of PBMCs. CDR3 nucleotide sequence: TGTGCCAGCAGTTTCTCCGGTCGGGGGGAGACCCAGTACTTC. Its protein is CASSFSGRGETQYF.